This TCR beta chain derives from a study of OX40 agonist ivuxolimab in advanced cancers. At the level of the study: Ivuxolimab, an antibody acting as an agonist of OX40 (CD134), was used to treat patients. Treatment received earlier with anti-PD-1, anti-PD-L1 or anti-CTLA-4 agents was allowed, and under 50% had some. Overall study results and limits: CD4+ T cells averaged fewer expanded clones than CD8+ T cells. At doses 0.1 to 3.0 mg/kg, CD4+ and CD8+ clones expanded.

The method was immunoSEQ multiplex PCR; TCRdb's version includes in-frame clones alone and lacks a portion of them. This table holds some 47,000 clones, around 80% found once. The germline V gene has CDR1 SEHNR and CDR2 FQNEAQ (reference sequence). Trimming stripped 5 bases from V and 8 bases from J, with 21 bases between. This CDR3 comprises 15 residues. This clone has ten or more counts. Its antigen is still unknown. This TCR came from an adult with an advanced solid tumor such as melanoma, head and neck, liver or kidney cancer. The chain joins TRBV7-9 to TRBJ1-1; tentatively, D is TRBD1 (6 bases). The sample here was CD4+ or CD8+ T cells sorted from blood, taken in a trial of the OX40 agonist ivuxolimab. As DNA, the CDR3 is TGTGCCAGCAGCCCCTTGGGGACACGAGGAGGAGAAGCTTTCTTT. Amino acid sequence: CASSPLGTRGGEAFF.